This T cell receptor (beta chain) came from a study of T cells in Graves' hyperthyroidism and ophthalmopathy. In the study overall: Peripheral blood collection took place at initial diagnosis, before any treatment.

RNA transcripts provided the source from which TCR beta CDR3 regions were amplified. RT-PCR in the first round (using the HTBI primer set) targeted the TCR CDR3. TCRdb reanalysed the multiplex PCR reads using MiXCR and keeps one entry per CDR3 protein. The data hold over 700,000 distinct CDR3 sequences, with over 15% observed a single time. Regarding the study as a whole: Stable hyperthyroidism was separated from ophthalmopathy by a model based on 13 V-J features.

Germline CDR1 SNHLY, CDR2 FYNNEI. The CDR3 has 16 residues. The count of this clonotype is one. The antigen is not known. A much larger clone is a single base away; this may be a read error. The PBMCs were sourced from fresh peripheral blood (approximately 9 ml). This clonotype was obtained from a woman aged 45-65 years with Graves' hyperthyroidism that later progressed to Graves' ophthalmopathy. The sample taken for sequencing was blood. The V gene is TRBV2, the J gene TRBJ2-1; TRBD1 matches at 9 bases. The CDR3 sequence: CASGDHRDRVYNEQFF. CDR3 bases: TGTGCCAGCGGTGACCACCGGGACAGGGTTTACAATGAGCAGTTCTTC.